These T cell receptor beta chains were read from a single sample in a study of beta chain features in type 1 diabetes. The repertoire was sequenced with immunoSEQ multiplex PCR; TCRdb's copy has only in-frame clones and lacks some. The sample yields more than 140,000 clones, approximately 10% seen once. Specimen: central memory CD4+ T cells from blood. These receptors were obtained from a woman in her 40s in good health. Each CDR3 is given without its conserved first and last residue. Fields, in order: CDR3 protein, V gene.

ASSPAGSGNEQF | TRBV5-1
ASSLSTRKTQY | TRBV5-8
SVGDSGSGNTIY | TRBV29-1
ASSVGTVNTEAF | TRBV9
ASSGRQGNPTGELF | TRBV25-1
ASSPPTGPNTEAF | TRBV18
ASSPGEYEQY | TRBV9
ASSYSAGFYEQY | TRBV6-5
ASRRLRDRAHEQY | TRBV6-6
ASSRIGGQSQIAYEQY | TRBV19
AIRGPGQGPGELF | TRBV10-3
ASHPTRSSYNEQF | TRBV18
ASLRRVDSPLH | TRBV6-5
ASSPKFRDRVAKNIQY | TRBV5-5
ASTRGAGIMNTEAF | TRBV2
ASGHDSGGAF | TRBV12-5
ASSRLAGGETQY | TRBV5-4
ASSPKVAGGPSTDTQY | TRBV11-2
ASSRDVSSNQPQH | TRBV7-2
ASSLAGGMSDTQY | TRBV5-1
SGRTSGTYEQY | TRBV29-1
ASVVRGYEQY | TRBV6-1
ASSLGGGGETQY | TRBV11-2
ASSGSGPRNQPQH | TRBV6-5
ASSRTSGQETQY | TRBV7-7
ASSEAEGAYGYT | TRBV6-1
SAGLAGLANTGELF | TRBV29-1